This TCR beta chain was obtained from a study of low-dose radiotherapy and immunotherapy resistance in tumors. Many counts were recorded for this clonotype. Germline V gene lookup returns CDR1 MDHEN and CDR2 SYDVKM. This CDR3 spans 14 amino acids. With 8 bases clipped from V and 1 base from J, the junction kept 2 bases outside the gene matches. Documented time point: before trial treatment. TRAV- and TRBV-specific primers primed first-strand cDNA, covering alpha and beta chains. TCRs underwent 20 PCR cycles of amplification with a constant-region primer and V-primer adapter. TCRdb reanalysed the reads using MiXCR and keeps one entry per CDR3 protein. This table holds 65,000 to 90,000 distinct CDR3 sequences, over 15% found once.

This TCR was recovered from a male donor with prostate cancer. This chain joins TRBV28 and TRBJ2-1, with 10 bases fitting TRBD2. The starting material was PBMCs, obtained before treatment. CDR3 loop: CASVLAGSYNEQFF. DNA for the CDR3: TGTGCCAGCGTACTAGCGGGATCCTACAATGAGCAGTTCTTC.